This TCR beta chain was sequenced during a study of T cell repertoires in breast cancer. Study information: The approximately 20 tumors were mostly ER+/PR+. Overall study results and limits: Tumor-involved sentinel lymph nodes shared about fourfold more TCRs with matched tumors than tumor-free nodes (about 7.7% versus 2%).

Unpaired genes were suppressed by blocking oligonucleotides during a second nested PCR. TCRdb passed the emulsion pairing reads through MiXCR, listing each CDR3 protein once. The sample holds about 40,000 distinct CDR3 sequences, over 40% seen once. This clonotype was recorded a few times. Its antigen is unknown. Primers covering all TCR V genes were used in emulsion RT-PCR on CD8+ T cells. This CDR3 region has 13 residues. The germline V and J ends were trimmed by 1 base and 4 bases, with 7 bases remaining between them. Germline V gene lookup returns CDR1 MNHEY and CDR2 SMNVEV (reference sequence). This receptor was identified in a pool of human donors with breast cancer or a healthy control (not recorded which). This chain connects TRBV27 to TRBJ1-2; D remains ambiguous. The sample taken for sequencing was CD8+ T cells. CDR3 DNA: TGTGCCAGCAGTTTATACCAGTCCTATGGCTACACCTTC. Translated: CASSLYQSYGYTF.